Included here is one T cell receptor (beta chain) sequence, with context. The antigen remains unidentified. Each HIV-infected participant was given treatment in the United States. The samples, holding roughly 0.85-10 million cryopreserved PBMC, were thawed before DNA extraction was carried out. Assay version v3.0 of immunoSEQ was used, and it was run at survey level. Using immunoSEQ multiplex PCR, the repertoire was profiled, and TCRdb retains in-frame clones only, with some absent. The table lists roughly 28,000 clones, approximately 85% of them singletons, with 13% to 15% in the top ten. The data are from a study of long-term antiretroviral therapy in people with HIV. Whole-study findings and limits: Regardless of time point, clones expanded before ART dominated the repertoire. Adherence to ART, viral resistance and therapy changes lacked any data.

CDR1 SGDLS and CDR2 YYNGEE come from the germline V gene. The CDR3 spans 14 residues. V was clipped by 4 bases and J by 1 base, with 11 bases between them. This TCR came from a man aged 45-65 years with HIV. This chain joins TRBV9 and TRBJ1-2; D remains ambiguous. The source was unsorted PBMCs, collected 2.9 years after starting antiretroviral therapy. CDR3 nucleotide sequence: TGTGCCAGCAGCCCCCGACGGGGTAACTATGGCTACACCTTC. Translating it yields CASSPRRGNYGYTF.